This TCR beta chain stems from a study of cytomegalovirus exposure and HLA in healthy donors. General observations from the study: Several V segments, TRBV6-2 and TRBV6-3 among them, could not be told apart and were dropped.

The CDR3 is 15 amino acids. The V end lost 2 bases, the J end lost 3 bases, and 13 bases lay between the germline ends. Germline CDR1 is SEHNR and CDR2 is FQNEAQ (reference sequence). With regard to this clone: The antigen remains unidentified.

PCR primers comprised 60 Vbeta and 13 Jbeta primers. This table comes from immunoSEQ multiplex PCR, and its TCRdb copy is limited to in-frame clones, with some not included. The sample has about 130,000 clones. The chain recombines TRBV7-9 with TRBJ1-1; TRBD1 might be the D (6 bases). This sequence originates from a woman aged 60-75 years in good health and CMV-seronegative. Sequenced input: PBMCs. The CDR3 region is CASSLLQGRDTEAFF. The CDR3 DNA sequence: TGTGCCAGCAGCTTACTACAGGGAAGGGACACTGAAGCTTTCTTT. The variable domain in full, with the rest retrieved from reference TRBV7-9 and TRBJ1-1, is DTGVSQNPRHKITKRGQNVTFRCDPISEHNRLYWYRQTLGQGPEFLTYFQNEAQLEKSRLLSDRFSAERPKGSFSTLEIQRTEQGDSAMYLCASSLLQGRDTEAFFGQGTRLTVV.